This T cell receptor (beta chain) was recorded in a study of T cells in Graves' hyperthyroidism and ophthalmopathy. Only a few counts were recorded for this clonotype. Its cognate antigen is unknown. Patients were excluded because of uncontrolled infection, other autoimmune disease, pregnancy or lactation. The diagnoses drew upon clinical symptoms, serum thyroxine and TRAb, thyroid ultrasound and orbital computed tomography. TCR beta CDR3 regions were amplified from RNA. A first-round RT-PCR of the TCR CDR3 used the HTBI primer set. TCRdb passed the multiplex PCR reads through MiXCR, listing each CDR3 protein once. In the table there are a few hundred thousand distinct CDR3 sequences, under 60% of which are singletons. Overall study findings and caveats: Expanded thyroid clonotypes (above 0.001) were mostly also found in blood. Researchers report that a 13 V-J model separated ophthalmopathy from stable hyperthyroidism.

The sample was peripheral blood or thyroid tissue (not recorded which). The receptor was isolated from an adult woman with Graves' disease, either hyperthyroidism or ophthalmopathy (not recorded which).

The CDR3 DNA sequence: TGTGCCAGCAGCCCGTCGATACAAGTCCACGAGCAGTACTTC. It encodes CASSPSIQVHEQYF. The V gene is TRBV7-9, the J gene TRBJ2-7; no reliable D call. The CDR3 is made up of 14 amino acids. Germline V CDR1 and CDR2: SEHNR, FQNEAQ (reference sequence). V dropped 5 bases and J dropped 5 bases, with 16 bases sitting between them.